The sequence of this T cell receptor beta chain was determined in a study of T cells in Graves' hyperthyroidism and ophthalmopathy. Amplification of TCR beta CDR3 regions was performed using RNA transcripts as template. First-round RT-PCR with HTBI primers amplified the TCR CDR3 region. TCRdb processed the multiplex PCR reads anew with MiXCR; each CDR3 protein has one entry. The sample has over 700,000 distinct CDR3 sequences, roughly a third seen once. Germline assignment: CDR1 KGHDR and CDR2 SFDVKD. The CDR3 is 14 residues long. Trimming removed 8 bases from V and 4 bases from J; junction bases left unmatched: 6. This clonotype has only a few counts.

This clonotype was obtained from a woman aged 40-49 years with Graves' hyperthyroidism. Sequencing was done on a sample of blood. V is TRBV24-1 and J is TRBJ2-7; 11 nucleotides agree with TRBD2. CDR3 sequence: CATKRLAGRYEQYF. CDR3 sequence (DNA): TGTGCCACCAAGCGACTAGCGGGGAGATACGAGCAGTACTTC.